The present T cell receptor (beta chain) was sequenced within a study of control samples from healthy donors and cancer patients. TCRdb's table, derived via immunoSEQ multiplex PCR, lists solely in-frame clones and lacks some. The data show 75,000 to 100,000 clones, about 90% seen once. The V gene's germline CDR1 is MNHEY and CDR2 SMNVEV (reference sequence). The length of the CDR3 is 14 residues. V lost 7 bases and J 1 base, leaving 13 bases between the germline ends. The origin of this receptor is a man aged 45-60 years in good health. V gene TRBV27 combines with J gene TRBJ1-1; perhaps TRBD1 as D (6 bases). The sample consisted of blood. The CDR3 DNA reads as TGTGCCAGCACCCCCTTGGGGGCGAACACTGAAGCTTTCTTT. As protein: CASTPLGANTEAFF.